This T cell receptor (beta chain) stems from a study of cytomegalovirus exposure and HLA in healthy donors. The germline CDR1 and CDR2 sequences are SNHLY and FYNNEI. V gave up 6 bases and J gave up 1 base; unmatched junction bases: 6. CDR3 length: 15 amino acids. Findings and limits, study-wide: For most TCR sequences rarity was the rule, although some public TCRs occurred in many donors.

Libraries were prepared by immunoSEQ multiplex PCR; TCRdb keeps only in-frame clonotypes and omits some of them. The repertoire holds around 400,000 clones, 80% to 90% seen once, with under 0.95% in the top ten. As for this clone: What it binds is unknown.

The clonotype originates from a woman under 30 in good health and CMV-seronegative. This chain links TRBV2 with TRBJ2-1; 7 nucleotides align to TRBD1. Sequencing used PBMCs. In nucleotides, the CDR3 is TGTGCCAGCAGGGATTTGACAGGGTCCTACAATGAGCAGTTCTTC. It is translated as CASRDLTGSYNEQFF.